The entry below gives a single TCR beta chain sequence along with its context. The antigen remains undetermined. The data derive from a study of OX40 agonist ivuxolimab in advanced cancers. Study information: An agonistic anti-OX40 (CD134) antibody, ivuxolimab, was used to treat the patients. Participants averaged approximately 61 years of age (range 23 to 79) and were over 75% male. Findings and caveats of the study: Mean expanded clone counts were higher in CD8+ than CD4+ T cells.

The germline gives CDR1 KGHSH, CDR2 LQKENI. The CDR3 has 12 amino acids. Between the trimmed V and J ends, which lost 0 bases and 9 bases, there was a span of 6 bases. The assay was immunoSEQ multiplex PCR, and TCRdb's table has in-frame clones only and misses some. The sample has 65,000 to 85,000 clones, 86% seen once. The origin of this receptor is an adult with an advanced solid tumor such as melanoma, head and neck, liver or kidney cancer. The specimen was CD4+ or CD8+ T cells sorted from blood, collected in a trial of the OX40 agonist ivuxolimab. The rearrangement joins TRBV18 to TRBJ1-5; D is unresolved. For the CDR3, the DNA is TGTGCCAGCTCACCACCCTCGGGGCCCCAGCATTTT. This codes for CASSPPSGPQHF.